This T cell receptor (beta chain) was sequenced during a study of blood T cell repertoires in COVID-19. Study in general: Collection of acute and convalescent COVID-19 samples took place in the United States, Italy and Spain. Sources were T cells, B-cell-depleted T cells, or PBMCs; the material itself was cDNA or gDNA.

The V segment lost 0 bases and the J segment 4 bases; nucleotides outside the gene matches: 5. Germline V gene sequence: CDR1 GTSNPN, CDR2 SVGIG (reference sequence). The CDR3 consists of 14 residues. Authors' processing steps: Nucleated cell counts were estimated from reference gene primer amplification. TCRdb's copy holds only in-frame clones and misses some; the assay was immunoSEQ multiplex PCR. For V, J and clone size, that table is used; D and trimming come from the DNA. The sample shows around 41,000 clones, around 81% of them seen only once. Sequenced: peripheral blood. The sequence derives from a woman of 80 years or more with acute or convalescent COVID-19. V gene TRBV30 combines with J gene TRBJ2-5, with 7 nucleotides matching TRBD2. In DNA form, the CDR3 reads TGTGCCTGGAGTGTTGGAGGGGAGGGAGAGACCCAGTACTTC. This translates into CAWSVGGEGETQYF.